One T cell receptor beta chain is described in this entry. Two or more post-ART PBMC samples, plus at least one pre-ART sample, were available for each donor. The sample is drawn from a study of long-term antiretroviral therapy in people with HIV. It was version v3.0 of the immunoSEQ assay that was run at survey level. Clones were read by immunoSEQ multiplex PCR, and TCRdb kept only the in-frame ones, dropping some. Counted here are approximately 17,000 clones, approximately 80% occurring once; the ten biggest clones make up 15%. From germline, CDR1 is SGHRS and CDR2 YFSETQ. CDR3 length: 14 residues. The ends were cut back, 4 bases at V and 2 bases at J, with 13 bases in the middle.

This sequence originates from a woman aged 45-65 years with HIV. The rearrangement joins TRBV5-1 to TRBJ2-7; no reliable D call. Sequencing used unsorted PBMCs, obtained roughly 2.4 years before starting antiretroviral therapy. The CDR3 reads CASSIQTPTYEQYF. CDR3 nucleotide sequence: TGCGCCAGCAGCATACAAACCCCGACCTACGAGCAGTACTTC. Full variable domain (remainder filled in from reference TRBV5-1 and TRBJ2-7): KAGVTQTPRYLIKTRGQQVTLSCSPISGHRSVSWYQQTPGQGLQFLFEYFSETQRNKGNFPGRFSGRQFSNSRSEMNVSTLELGDSALYLCASSIQTPTYEQYFGPGTRLTVT.